Below are 29 T cell receptor beta chains sequenced from a single sample in a study of shared clonotypes between healthy human individuals. Profiling relied on immunoSEQ multiplex PCR, and the TCRdb table lists in-frame clones only, not all of them. The sample has some 490,000 clones, 70% to 80% seen once. Input material: PBMCs. Source of these receptors: a woman aged 40 to 49 in good health. Some clones in this sample may be carry-over from other donors' samples.

V and J are TRBV28 and TRBJ2-7; 11 bases agree with TRBD2. CDR1 is MDHEN, CDR2 SYDVKM, per germline. This CDR3 spans 17 amino acids. V shed 1 base and J 0 bases; nucleotides not matched to a gene: 5. CDR3 loop: CASSLYGLAGSSYEQYF. In DNA, the CDR3 is TGTGCCAGCAGTTTATATGGACTAGCGGGTAGCTCCTACGAGCAGTACTTC.

This chain uses TRBV28 with TRBJ1-4; TRBD1 is a possible D gene (5 bases). The CDR3 runs 16 residues. The ends were cut back, 8 bases at V and 7 bases at J, with 23 bases in the middle. CDR1 is MDHEN and CDR2 is SYDVKM in the germline V gene. CDR3 loop: CASLRAPGPWGEKLFF. DNA of the CDR3: TGTGCCAGCCTACGGGCCCCGGGACCCTGGGGTGAAAAACTGTTTTTT.

This clone has only a few counts. The CDR3 bases are TGTGCCAGCAGCTTTAGCGGGAACACAGATACGCAGTATTTT. Its protein product is CASSFSGNTDTQYF. The V gene is TRBV11-2, the J gene TRBJ2-3; 8 bases are a match to TRBD2. Per the germline V gene, CDR1 is SGHAT and CDR2 is FQNNGV. Losses at the gene ends were 3 bases for V and 2 bases for J; bases not matched to a gene: 1. The CDR3 has 14 residues.

About this clone itself: Other DNA sequences in this specimen translate into the identical CDR3. The chain carries TRBV11-2 and TRBJ2-3; the D is unclear. Deletions cut 1 base from V and 1 base from J, with 6 bases between. Per germline, CDR1 SGHAT and CDR2 FQNNGV. This CDR3 region has 14 residues. CDR3 DNA sequence: TGTGCCAGCAGCTTAGTCGTGGGCACAGATACGCAGTATTTT. Translation gives CASSLVVGTDTQYF. Using reference TRBV11-2 and TRBJ2-3 for the parts outside the CDR3, the full variable domain is EAGVAQSPRYKIIEKRQSVAFWCNPISGHATLYWYQQILGQGPKLLIQFQNNGVVDDSQLPKDRFSAERLKGVDSTLKIQPAKLEDSAVYLCASSLVVGTDTQYFGPGTRLTVL.

This rearrangement joins TRBV11-2 to TRBJ2-5; D is unclear. The CDR3 loop spans 11 amino acids. Trimming cost V 1 base and J 9 bases, with 6 bases left between them. Germline V CDR1 and CDR2: SGHAT, FQNNGV. This CDR3 is CASSLGEPQYF. CDR3 nucleotide sequence: TGTGCCAGCAGCTTAGGAGAACCCCAGTACTTC.

V gene TRBV7-3 combines with J gene TRBJ2-2; 8 bases fit TRBD2. This CDR3 has 17 amino acids. In germline, CDR1 is SGHTA, CDR2 FQGTGA. V lost 5 bases, J lost 4 bases, and 12 bases stayed unmatched. The CDR3 spells CASSRAPAGVSTGELFF. The CDR3 DNA reads TGTGCCAGCAGCCGAGCCCCAGCGGGAGTTAGCACCGGGGAGCTGTTTTTT.

This clone was observed a single time. With a much larger clone just one base away, this may be a read error. This is likely a read error, given that the CDR3 carries no conserved phenylalanine or tryptophan at its end. CDR3 in amino acids: CAISESRESNYGYTL. CDR3 nucleotides: TGTGCCATCAGTGAGTCAAGGGAGTCGAACTATGGCTACACCCTC. V gene TRBV10-3 combines with J gene TRBJ1-2; D gene ambiguous. CDR1 and CDR2 (germline): ENHRY, SYGVKD. V dropped 0 bases and J dropped 2 bases, with 10 bases sitting between them. This CDR3 has 15 residues.

The gene calls are TRBV5-5 and TRBJ1-5, with unresolved D. This CDR3 is built from 16 residues. The germline gives CDR1 SGHKS, CDR2 YYEKEE (reference sequence). Between the trimmed V and J ends, which lost 4 bases and 5 bases, there was a span of 19 bases. As DNA, the CDR3 is TGTGCCAGCAGCATGCTACCCGCCCCCCCCGATCAGCCCCAGCATTTT. Translating gives CASSMLPAPPDQPQHF. The full variable domain, completed using reference TRBV5-5 and TRBJ1-5, is DAGVTQSPTHLIKTRGQQVTLRCSPISGHKSVSWYQQVLGQGPQFIFQYYEKEERGRGNFPDRFSARQFPNYSSELNVNALLLGDSALYLCASSMLPAPPDQPQHFGDGTRLSIL.

The V gene is TRBV10-1, the J gene TRBJ2-3; 9 positions match TRBD1. CDR3 size: 17 residues. Germline CDR1 reads WNHNN; CDR2 reads SYGVQD (reference sequence). The ends lost 3 bases at V and 1 base at J; junction bases unmatched: 8. In DNA, the CDR3 is TGCGCCAGCAGTGACCAGAACAGGGGGCGCCGCACAGATACGCAGTATTTT. Translated, it gives CASSDQNRGRRTDTQYF.

This sequence joins TRBV11-2 and TRBJ2-1; 7 nucleotides line up with TRBD2. V lost 1 base, J lost 7 bases, and 4 bases stayed unmatched. The germline gives CDR1 SGHAT, CDR2 FQNNGV. The CDR3 is 14 amino acids. CDR3 protein: CASSLVSGKNEQFF. The CDR3 DNA reads as TGTGCCAGCAGCTTAGTGAGCGGGAAAAATGAGCAGTTCTTC.

The V gene is TRBV27, the J gene TRBJ1-1; possibly TRBD1 for D (5 bases). V was cut by 5 bases and J by 5 bases, with 15 bases left in between. Per germline, CDR1 MNHEY and CDR2 SMNVEV (reference sequence). The CDR3 totals 14 residues. The DNA of the CDR3 is TGTGCCAGCAGTCTAACAGGCACCTTTACTGAAGCTTTCTTT. This codes for CASSLTGTFTEAFF.

This clone was picked up a small number of times. This rearrangement joins TRBV7-6 to TRBJ2-3; TRBD1 agrees at 7 bases. CDR3 length: 14 residues. With V trimmed by 3 bases and J by 3 bases, 3 bases remained unmatched. The germline gives CDR1 SGHVS, CDR2 FNYEAQ. CDR3 region: CASSFRGLTDTQYF. The DNA of the CDR3 is TGTGCCAGCAGCTTTAGGGGGCTAACAGATACGCAGTATTTT.

V is TRBV2 and J is TRBJ2-1; no firm D call. V gave up 6 bases and J gave up 9 bases, with 6 bases separating them. Per the germline V gene, CDR1 is SNHLY and CDR2 is FYNNEI. CDR3 length: 10 residues. The CDR3, as DNA: TGTGCCAGCAGGAGGAGTGAGCAGTTCTTC. As protein: CASRRSEQFF.

The chain has TRBV9 and TRBJ2-7; D is perhaps TRBD2 (6 bases). The V and J ends lost 3 bases and 8 bases respectively, with 21 bases between them. Germline CDR1 SGDLS, CDR2 YYNGEE. The CDR3 runs 15 residues. CDR3 protein: CASSGGDGRLVQQYF. CDR3 bases: TGTGCCAGCAGCGGGGGGGACGGACGGCTCGTGCAGCAGTACTTC.

The chain links TRBV7-9 to TRBJ2-7, with 9 bases fitting TRBD2. The ends lost 6 bases at V and 2 bases at J; junction bases unmatched: 11. The CDR3 has 16 amino acids. The V gene's germline CDR1 is SEHNR and CDR2 FQNEAQ (reference sequence). The CDR3 DNA is TGTGCCAGCAGTGCAAAACCGGGACTAGCTGCCTACGAGCAGTACTTC. Translation: CASSAKPGLAAYEQYF.

This sequence joins TRBV9 and TRBJ1-2, with a tentative D call TRBD1 (5 bases). The CDR3 is made up of 13 amino acids. The V end lost 6 bases, the J end lost 3 bases, and 12 bases lay between the germline ends. The V gene's germline CDR1 is SGDLS and CDR2 YYNGEE. For the CDR3, the DNA is TGTGCCAGCACCCGACAGTCGGACTATGGCTACACCTTC. Translating it yields CASTRQSDYGYTF.

This clone came up once. This chain connects TRBV28 to TRBJ2-3; 8 bases agree with TRBD1. This CDR3 region has 17 residues. CDR1 MDHEN and CDR2 SYDVKM come from the germline V gene. Trimming at V came to 1 base and at J to 0 bases, leaving 6 bases not matched to a gene. The CDR3 coding sequence is TGTGCCAGCAGTTTATCATCAGGGGGCGGGAGCACAGATACGCAGTATTTT. As protein: CASSLSSGGGSTDTQYF.

A remark on this clone: A far larger clone is one nucleotide away, so this likely arose from a read error. The same CDR3 is also encoded by other DNA sequences in this sample. This chain connects TRBV6-1 to TRBJ2-6; the D call may be TRBD1 or TRBD2 (5 bases each). The CDR3 extends over 16 amino acids. CDR1 is MNHNS, CDR2 SASEGT, per germline. CDR3 residues: CASSELDFSGANVLTF. CDR3 nucleotides: TGTGCCAGCAGTGAATTGGACTTCTCTGGGGCCAACGTCCTGACCTTC.

The rearrangement joins TRBV29-1 to TRBJ1-5, with D unclear. V lost 4 bases to trimming and J lost 2 bases, with 12 bases between them. The CDR3 length is 14 residues. Germline CDR1 SQVTM, CDR2 ANQGSEA. CDR3 amino acids: CSVGSGQGNQPQHF. Here the CDR3 DNA reads TGCAGCGTTGGAAGTGGGCAGGGCAATCAGCCCCAGCATTTT.

Turning to this clone: Distinct nucleotide sequences in the sample also encode this CDR3. V gene TRBV6-1 combines with J gene TRBJ1-4; D is possibly TRBD1 (5 bases). Germline loops: CDR1 MNHNS, CDR2 SASEGT. There are 12 residues in the CDR3. Trimming removed 0 bases at V and 13 bases at J, with 9 bases between. CDR3 sequence reads: CASSEAVGRLFF. CDR3 bases: TGTGCCAGCAGTGAAGCTGTGGGACGACTGTTTTTT.

The V gene is TRBV7-8, the J gene TRBJ1-1; TRBD1 matches at 7 bases. V was clipped by 5 bases and J by 4 bases; unmatched bases: 10. The germline V gene has CDR1 SGHVS and CDR2 FQNEAQ. The CDR3 covers 15 residues. DNA of the CDR3: TGTGCCAGCAGCAGGACAGGATTCGAGGGCACTGAAGCTTTCTTT. This sequence encodes CASSRTGFEGTEAFF.

The table lists this clone with a count of one. This chain joins TRBV7-3 and TRBJ2-7; the match to TRBD2 covers 14 bases. V lost 3 bases to trimming and J lost 7 bases; unmatched junction nucleotides: 2. The CDR3 spans 14 residues. Germline CDR1 reads SGHTA; CDR2 reads FQGTGA. This CDR3 is CASSLGLAGEEQYF. The CDR3 nucleotides are TGTGCCAGCAGCTTGGGACTAGCGGGAGAAGAGCAGTACTTC.

The chain uses TRBV27 and TRBJ2-7; TRBD2 aligns across 10 bases. With V trimmed by 5 bases and J by 4 bases, 5 bases remained unmatched. In germline, CDR1 is MNHEY, CDR2 SMNVEV (reference sequence). The CDR3 has 14 residues. The CDR3 sequence: CASSQREGRYEQYF. CDR3 DNA: TGTGCCAGCAGTCAGCGGGAGGGCAGGTACGAGCAGTACTTC.

This clone came up many times. The chain carries TRBV4-1 and TRBJ2-7, with a tentative D call TRBD2 (6 bases). From germline, CDR1 is MGHRA and CDR2 YSYEKL. Between the trimmed V and J ends, which lost 2 bases and 2 bases, there was a span of 10 bases. This CDR3 comprises 14 residues. In nucleotides, the CDR3 is TGCGCCAGCAGCCAATTTGCGGGGCCCTACGAGCAGTACTTC. It translates to CASSQFAGPYEQYF.

This sequence joins TRBV5-3 and TRBJ2-1; no firm D call. TRBV5-3 is an ORF, and what it does is uncertain. With 4 bases removed from V and 10 bases from J, the gap between germline ends came to 15 bases. This CDR3 is built from 13 residues. In DNA, the CDR3 is TGTGCCAGAAGCCGCCGGTGGGCGGACGAGCAGTTCTTC. Amino acids: CARSRRWADEQFF.

The chain has TRBV7-2 and TRBJ2-7, with 13 bases aligning to TRBD2. This CDR3 has 16 residues. Germline CDR1 and CDR2: SGHTA and FQGNSA. After removal of 4 bases from V and 7 bases from J, the junction contained 10 bases not matched to a gene. CDR3 nucleotides: TGTGCCAGCAGCTCCTCCGGGACTAGCGGGACTTCTGAGCAGTACTTC. It yields the protein CASSSSGTSGTSEQYF.

The J gene is TRBJ1-5, the V gene TRBV11-3; 10 bases align to TRBD1. The germline CDR1 and CDR2 sequences are SGHNT and YENEEA. The CDR3 has 15 amino acids. Trimming at V came to 6 bases and at J to 6 bases, leaving 8 bases not matched to a gene. The CDR3 coding sequence is TGTGCCAGCAGTCCCGGGACAGGGGTGGGTCAGCCCCAGCATTTT. Residues: CASSPGTGVGQPQHF.

This clone is a singleton in its sample. The chain links TRBV19 to TRBJ1-1; D ambiguous. Trimming left V 7 bases short and J 5 bases short, with 17 bases between. Germline V gene data show CDR1 as LNHDA and CDR2 as SQIVND (reference sequence). There are 14 residues in the CDR3. CDR3 amino acids: CASKTPSLRTEAFF. The CDR3 DNA sequence: TGTGCCAGTAAGACTCCGTCGTTACGGACTGAAGCTTTCTTT.

This clone was counted a single time. The chain has TRBV11-2 and TRBJ2-7; 10 nucleotides agree with TRBD2. This CDR3 has 13 residues. V shed 3 bases, J shed 4 bases, and the junction held 0 bases outside the gene matches. CDR1 is SGHAT and CDR2 is FQNNGV in the germline V gene. CDR3 sequence (DNA): TGTGCCAGCAGCTTTAGCGGGGGGTACGAGCAGTACTTC. Its protein product is CASSFSGGYEQYF.